These 13 T cell receptor beta chains were sequenced from one sample in a study of T cell changes during pregnancy in multiple sclerosis. Sequenced by immunoSEQ multiplex PCR; TCRdb stores in-frame clones only, minus some. The sample lists about 38,000 clones; 91% were seen once. The material was CD8+ T cells from peripheral blood mononuclear cells, obtained after pregnancy. The receptors here all came from a female donor with multiple sclerosis, enrolled in a pregnancy study.

This clone has only one observation. The V call is TRBV20-1, the J call TRBJ1-2, with 7 bases lining up with TRBD1. The ends lost 6 bases at V and 8 bases at J; junction bases unmatched: 6. Germline assignment: CDR1 DFQATT and CDR2 SNEGSKA (reference sequence). The CDR3 is made up of 11 amino acids. Here the CDR3 reads CSARTGGGYTF. The CDR3 nucleotides read TGCAGTGCCCGGACAGGCGGCGGCTACACCTTC.

This clone was picked up one time. J is TRBJ1-2 and V is TRBV9; D gene uncertain. Germline CDR1 is SGDLS and CDR2 is YYNGEE. V lost 2 bases and J lost 4, with 6 bases in between. The CDR3 is made up of 12 amino acids. The CDR3 sequence is CASSVHSYGYTF. CDR3 DNA sequence: TGTGCCAGCAGCGTCCATTCCTATGGCTACACCTTC.

By frequency in the sample, this clone is medium-sized. Other DNA sequences in this specimen translate into the identical CDR3. This chain links TRBV27 with TRBJ1-2; TRBD1 matches at 7 bases. With V trimmed by 5 bases and J by 0 bases, 3 bases remained unmatched. The CDR3 is 14 residues long. Per germline, CDR1 MNHEY and CDR2 SMNVEV (reference sequence). CDR3 amino acids: CASSLQGANYGYTF. The CDR3 bases are TGTGCCAGCAGTCTCCAGGGGGCTAACTATGGCTACACCTTC.

J is TRBJ1-1 and V is TRBV28; 12 nucleotides agree with TRBD1. With V trimmed by 6 bases and J by 5 bases, 10 bases remained unmatched. The CDR3 covers 16 residues. Germline lookup yields CDR1 MDHEN and CDR2 SYDVKM. The CDR3 sequence: CASSSGTGGAGTEAFF. CDR3 sequence (DNA): TGTGCCAGCAGCAGCGGGACAGGGGGCGCGGGAACTGAAGCTTTCTTT.

The chain recombines TRBV6-1 with TRBJ2-3; D remains unclear. Trimming removed 2 bases at V and 14 bases at J, with 2 bases between. CDR1 MNHNS and CDR2 SASEGT come from the germline V gene. The CDR3 sequence is 8 residues long. The CDR3 bases are TGTGCCAGCAGTGAACGGTATTTT. It encodes CASSERYF.

The CDR3 loop is CASSLETGWYGYTF. As DNA, the CDR3 is TGCGCCAGCAGCTTGGAGACAGGGTGGTATGGCTACACCTTC. The gene calls are TRBV5-1 and TRBJ1-2, with 7 bases identical to TRBD1. Germline values: CDR1 SGHRS, CDR2 YFSETQ. The CDR3 extends over 14 amino acids. V lost 0 bases to trimming and J lost 5 bases; unmatched junction nucleotides: 4.

V and J are TRBV7-9 and TRBJ1-2; D is perhaps TRBD1 (5 bases). Germline values: CDR1 SEHNR, CDR2 FQNEAQ (reference sequence). V was clipped by 1 base and J by 5 bases, with 14 bases between them. The CDR3 extends over 15 amino acids. CDR3: CASSLGPGERYGYTF. The CDR3 bases are TGTGCCAGCAGCTTAGGCCCGGGGGAGAGATATGGCTACACCTTC.

The chain combines TRBV13 with TRBJ2-1, with 10 bases that match TRBD2. CDR1 and CDR2 from the germline V gene are PRHDT and FYEKMQ (reference sequence). V lost 2 bases and J lost 2; bases outside the gene matches: 9. This CDR3 region has 18 residues. The DNA of the CDR3 is TGTGCCAGCAGCTTACTAGCGGGAGAGGTGCCCCCCTACAATGAGCAGTTCTTC. Protein: CASSLLAGEVPPYNEQFF.

The chain recombines TRBV2 with TRBJ2-7; 11 bases are shared with TRBD2. The CDR3 sequence is 15 residues long. The trim removed 4 bases at V and 2 bases at J, leaving 4 bases unmatched. Germline V gene lookup returns CDR1 SNHLY and CDR2 FYNNEI. The CDR3 spells CASSVLAGGAYEQYF. CDR3 nucleotides: TGTGCCAGCAGTGTTCTAGCGGGGGGAGCCTACGAGCAGTACTTC.

The V gene is TRBV2, the J gene TRBJ1-1, with unresolved D. The CDR3 loop spans 14 amino acids. Germline V gives CDR1 SNHLY, CDR2 FYNNEI. V lost 8 bases, J lost 1 base, and 14 bases lay in between. In nucleotides, the CDR3 is TGTGCCAGCCCGTTCCGACGACAGAACACTGAAGCTTTCTTT. Translated, it gives CASPFRRQNTEAFF.

The CDR3 is CASGQFEQYF. CDR3 coding DNA: TGTGCCAGCGGACAATTCGAGCAGTACTTC. The chain combines TRBV27 with TRBJ2-7, with D perhaps TRBD1 (5 bases). Germline CDR1 and CDR2: MNHEY and SMNVEV (reference sequence). Between the trimmed V and J ends, which lost 8 bases and 6 bases, there was a span of 8 bases. This CDR3 spans 10 amino acids.

The CDR3 loop reads CASSYDGRGGNYGYTF. CDR3 sequence (DNA): TGTGCCAGCAGTTACGACGGGCGGGGCGGAAACTATGGCTACACCTTC. V is TRBV6-5 and J is TRBJ1-2, with a possible D match to TRBD1 (5 bases). The CDR3 is 16 residues long. Trimming stripped 2 bases from V and 2 bases from J, with 15 bases between. Germline CDR1 reads MNHEY; CDR2 reads SVGAGI.

The count of this clone is one. This chain links TRBV7-9 with TRBJ1-1, with D unclear. Germline values: CDR1 SEHNR, CDR2 FQNEAQ (reference sequence). V shed 5 bases and J shed 1 base, with 17 bases lying between them. This CDR3 comprises 16 residues. The DNA of the CDR3 is TGTGCCAGCAGCCCCCCGAGGGCTAAGGGGAACACTGAAGCTTTCTTT. Protein: CASSPPRAKGNTEAFF.